A selection of T cell receptor beta chains follows, all from one sample in a study of metastatic and nonmetastatic thyroid tumors. With MiXCR, TCRdb reprocessed the PCR reads. The data show about 32,000 clones, about 20% seen once. Sequences were obtained from blood. Receptors were obtained from a female donor with papillary thyroid cancer or a benign thyroid nodule (not recorded which). Some clones in this sample may be carry-over from other donors' samples. CDR3s include the opening cysteine and the closing phenylalanine or tryptophan. The D gene is left open where the match is weak. A row's size may be missing; if present it is once, few, many or a size class.

cdr3_length: 11; clone_size: -; d_call: -; j_call: TRBJ2-1; v_call: TRBV3-1; cdr3_nt: TGTGCCAGCAGGCAAGAAGCTGAGCAGTTCTTC; cdr3_aa: CASRQEAEQFF
cdr3_length: 14; clone_size: many; d_call: -; j_call: TRBJ1-2; v_call: TRBV24-1; cdr3_nt: TGTGCCACCAGTGATTTTCAGCGAAACTATGGCTACACCTTC; cdr3_aa: CATSDFQRNYGYTF
cdr3_length: 14; clone_size: many; d_call: -; j_call: TRBJ2-6; v_call: TRBV5-1; cdr3_nt: TGCGCCAGCAGCCTAGTAGCTGGGGCCAACGTCCTGACTTTC; cdr3_aa: CASSLVAGANVLTF
cdr3_length: 17; clone_size: few; d_call: TRBD1; j_call: TRBJ1-2; v_call: TRBV6-1; cdr3_nt: TGTGCCAGCAGTTTTCGGGACAGGGGGCTCCCTAACTATGGCTACACCTTC; cdr3_aa: CASSFRDRGLPNYGYTF
cdr3_length: 14; clone_size: many; d_call: -; j_call: TRBJ1-1; v_call: TRBV9; cdr3_nt: TGTGCCAGCAGCGTATGGAACGGGGCCACTGAAGCTTTCTTT; cdr3_aa: CASSVWNGATEAFF
cdr3_length: 15; clone_size: medium-sized; d_call: TRBD2; j_call: TRBJ2-5; v_call: TRBV28; cdr3_nt: TGTGCCAGCAGCCCGCAGCGGGGGGGCCGAGAGACCCAGTACTTC; cdr3_aa: CASSPQRGGRETQYF
cdr3_length: 14; clone_size: many; d_call: -; j_call: TRBJ2-1; v_call: TRBV18; cdr3_nt: TGTGCCAGCTCACCGTGGCGAGGGACCGATGAGCAGTTCTTC; cdr3_aa: CASSPWRGTDEQFF
cdr3_length: 14; clone_size: -; d_call: -; j_call: TRBJ2-7; v_call: TRBV18; cdr3_nt: TGTGCCAGCTCACCAGGAAACAGGGAAAGCGAGCAGTACTTC; cdr3_aa: CASSPGNRESEQYF
cdr3_length: 16; clone_size: many; d_call: -; j_call: TRBJ1-1; v_call: TRBV20-1; cdr3_nt: TGCAGTGCTAGAGATGGGTTTCGGGGGCGCGACACTGAAGCTTTCTTT; cdr3_aa: CSARDGFRGRDTEAFF
cdr3_length: 15; clone_size: few; d_call: -; j_call: TRBJ2-7; v_call: TRBV5-1; cdr3_nt: TGCGCCAGCAGCTTGGCAGGGGGACTTTTCTACGAGCAGTACTTC; cdr3_aa: CASSLAGGLFYEQYF
cdr3_length: 15; clone_size: many; d_call: -; j_call: TRBJ2-5; v_call: TRBV14; cdr3_nt: TGTGCCAGCAGCCAAGTTCATTTTGGGTGGGAGACCCAGTACTTC; cdr3_aa: CASSQVHFGWETQYF
cdr3_length: 14; clone_size: few; d_call: TRBD1; j_call: TRBJ2-1; v_call: TRBV15; cdr3_nt: TGTGCCACCAGCAGAGTATCAGGGGGCAATGAGCAGTTCTTC; cdr3_aa: CATSRVSGGNEQFF
cdr3_length: 14; clone_size: many; d_call: -; j_call: TRBJ1-1; v_call: TRBV20-1; cdr3_nt: TGCAGTGCTAGTCTACCGGACAGAAACACTGAAGCTTTCTTT; cdr3_aa: CSASLPDRNTEAFF
cdr3_length: 15; clone_size: -; d_call: -; j_call: TRBJ2-7; v_call: TRBV4-2; cdr3_nt: TGTGCCAGCAGCCACCCGGGGGGCGGTTCCTACGAGCAGTACTTC; cdr3_aa: CASSHPGGGSYEQYF
cdr3_length: 14; clone_size: many; d_call: -; j_call: TRBJ2-7; v_call: TRBV25-1; cdr3_nt: TGTGCCCGCCGCGCGGGGTGGGGGTCCTACGAGCAGTACTTC; cdr3_aa: CARRAGWGSYEQYF
cdr3_length: 19; clone_size: -; d_call: TRBD2; j_call: TRBJ2-7; v_call: TRBV27; cdr3_nt: TGTGCCAGCAGTTTGTCCCTACCCGGGACTAGCCTGGGCTCCTACGAGCAGTACTTC; cdr3_aa: CASSLSLPGTSLGSYEQYF
cdr3_length: 15; clone_size: many; d_call: TRBD1; j_call: TRBJ1-3; v_call: TRBV4-2; cdr3_nt: TGTGCCAGCAGCCAACAGACAGGGGGCTGGAACACCATATATTTT; cdr3_aa: CASSQQTGGWNTIYF
cdr3_length: 17; clone_size: -; d_call: -; j_call: TRBJ2-1; v_call: TRBV4-1; cdr3_nt: TGCGCCAGCAGCCAGCCCCGGGAATCCAATTTACGCAATGAGCAGTTATTC; cdr3_aa: CASSQPRESNLRNEQLF
cdr3_length: 16; clone_size: few; d_call: TRBD2; j_call: TRBJ2-7; v_call: TRBV12-3/TRBV12-4; cdr3_nt: TGTGCCAGCAGTTACGCTAGGAGCGGGAGACCCTACGAGCAGTACTTC; cdr3_aa: CASSYARSGRPYEQYF
cdr3_length: 14; clone_size: few; d_call: TRBD2; j_call: TRBJ2-1; v_call: TRBV6-1; cdr3_nt: TGTGCCAGCAGGATGGCTAGCGGGACCTATGAGCAGTTCTTC; cdr3_aa: CASRMASGTYEQFF
cdr3_length: 17; clone_size: many; d_call: TRBD1; j_call: TRBJ1-2; v_call: TRBV4-2; cdr3_nt: TGTGCCAGCAGCCCCGGGACAGGGGGCGCACCCAGTTATGGCTACACCTTC; cdr3_aa: CASSPGTGGAPSYGYTF
cdr3_length: 16; clone_size: -; d_call: -; j_call: TRBJ2-7; v_call: TRBV19; cdr3_nt: TGTGCCAGTATTATCATCCCGGTACAGGGAAAATACGAGCAGTACTTC; cdr3_aa: CASIIIPVQGKYEQYF
cdr3_length: 14; clone_size: -; d_call: TRBD1; j_call: TRBJ2-7; v_call: TRBV6-1; cdr3_nt: TGTGCCAGCAGTCAGGACAGGGAGCTCTACGATCAGTACTTC; cdr3_aa: CASSQDRELYDQYF
cdr3_length: 15; clone_size: -; d_call: -; j_call: TRBJ2-5; v_call: TRBV28; cdr3_nt: TGTGCCAGCAGTTTAGGGCGGGGTAGCCAAGAGACCCAGTACTTC; cdr3_aa: CASSLGRGSQETQYF
cdr3_length: 16; clone_size: many; d_call: TRBD1; j_call: TRBJ1-4; v_call: TRBV7-9; cdr3_nt: TGTGCCAGCAGCTTAGATCGCGGCAGGGGGCATGAAAAACTGTTTTTT; cdr3_aa: CASSLDRGRGHEKLFF
cdr3_length: 16; clone_size: many; d_call: TRBD2; j_call: TRBJ2-7; v_call: TRBV7-3; cdr3_nt: TGTGCCAGCAGGTTGTTGGGACTAGCGGGATCTGACGAGCAGTACTTC; cdr3_aa: CASRLLGLAGSDEQYF
cdr3_length: 15; clone_size: many; d_call: -; j_call: TRBJ1-4; v_call: TRBV9; cdr3_nt: TGTGCCAGCAGCGTAACAGGGACCTCCGGGGAAAAACTGTTTTTT; cdr3_aa: CASSVTGTSGEKLFF
cdr3_length: 14; clone_size: many; d_call: -; j_call: TRBJ2-2; v_call: TRBV28; cdr3_nt: TGTGCCAGCAGTCCCCTGACTGACACCGGGGAGCTGTTTTTT; cdr3_aa: CASSPLTDTGELFF
cdr3_length: 14; clone_size: medium-sized; d_call: -; j_call: TRBJ2-2; v_call: TRBV6-4; cdr3_nt: TGTGCCAGCAGTGACTCAGGGGACACCGGGGAGCTGTTTTTT; cdr3_aa: CASSDSGDTGELFF
cdr3_length: 16; clone_size: few; d_call: TRBD1; j_call: TRBJ1-5; v_call: TRBV4-3; cdr3_nt: TGCGCCAGCAGCCAAGATAAGACAGGGGGCGGTCAGCCCCAGCATTTT; cdr3_aa: CASSQDKTGGGQPQHF
cdr3_length: 16; clone_size: many; d_call: -; j_call: TRBJ2-5; v_call: TRBV5-4; cdr3_nt: TGTGCCAGTAACCCCCGGATACCGGGGGTGGAGGAGACCCAGTACTTC; cdr3_aa: CASNPRIPGVEETQYF
cdr3_length: 16; clone_size: many; d_call: TRBD2; j_call: TRBJ2-2; v_call: TRBV20-1; cdr3_nt: TGCAGTGCTAGAGATTTAGGGGAGGGTGACACCGGGGAGCTGTTTTTT; cdr3_aa: CSARDLGEGDTGELFF
cdr3_length: 13; clone_size: many; d_call: TRBD1; j_call: TRBJ1-1; v_call: TRBV20-1; cdr3_nt: TGCAGTGCCACAGGGGGCAGGAACACTGAAGCTTTCTTT; cdr3_aa: CSATGGRNTEAFF
cdr3_length: 15; clone_size: many; d_call: TRBD2; j_call: TRBJ2-1; v_call: TRBV5-6; cdr3_nt: TGTGCCAGCAGCTTCGGGACTAGCGACCACAATGAGCAGTTCTTC; cdr3_aa: CASSFGTSDHNEQFF
cdr3_length: 14; clone_size: -; d_call: -; j_call: TRBJ1-1; v_call: TRBV20-1; cdr3_nt: TGCAGTGCTAGAAGGGGGGGCATGAACACTGAAGCTTTCTTT; cdr3_aa: CSARRGGMNTEAFF
cdr3_length: 14; clone_size: few; d_call: -; j_call: TRBJ1-1; v_call: TRBV19; cdr3_nt: TGTGCCAGTAGAACTCTCGACCCTAACACTGAAGCTTTCTTT; cdr3_aa: CASRTLDPNTEAFF
cdr3_length: 14; clone_size: many; d_call: TRBD1; j_call: TRBJ2-1; v_call: TRBV5-8; cdr3_nt: TGTGCCAGCAGCCCCGGGACAGCCTCCGATGAGCAGTTCTTC; cdr3_aa: CASSPGTASDEQFF
cdr3_length: 14; clone_size: many; d_call: TRBD1; j_call: TRBJ1-1; v_call: TRBV18; cdr3_nt: TGTGCCAGCTCACCAAGGACAGGGAACACTGAAGCTTTCTTT; cdr3_aa: CASSPRTGNTEAFF
cdr3_length: 20; clone_size: once; d_call: -; j_call: TRBJ1-5; v_call: TRBV13; cdr3_nt: TGTGCCGGCAGCGATCGTAAAGGGACGGATAAGGACGAAACCAATCAGCCCCAGCATTTT; cdr3_aa: CAGSDRKGTDKDETNQPQHF
cdr3_length: 15; clone_size: many; d_call: -; j_call: TRBJ2-2; v_call: TRBV5-4; cdr3_nt: TGTGCCAGCAGCTTGGAAAGGCACGTATCCGGGGAGCTGTTTTTT; cdr3_aa: CASSLERHVSGELFF
cdr3_length: 16; clone_size: many; d_call: -; j_call: TRBJ2-3; v_call: TRBV15; cdr3_nt: TGTGCCACCAGCAGAGGGGTTGGGTTGGGCACAGATACGCAGTATTTT; cdr3_aa: CATSRGVGLGTDTQYF